Reported below is one T cell receptor beta chain. The antigen is not known. Naive CD8 populations comprised CD45RO-negative cells positively selected for CCR7, excluding terminally differentiated effector memory CD45RA+ cells. Those who donated, Caucasian adults without exception, all lived in Nashville, Tennessee. This sample is part of a study of shared clonotypes between healthy human individuals. Whole-study context: The donor pool was made up of two women and a few men aged 18 to 49.

Overall study findings and caveats: Relative to their counterparts shared across all four donors, non-shared clonotypes exhibited diminished generation probabilities. Sharing across several donors was seen in 4.5% to 5.5% of naive CD4 clonotypes.

TCRdb keeps only in-frame clones here, not all; method: immunoSEQ multiplex PCR. Of about 2 million clones listed, over 85% are singletons. The CDR3 is 19 residues long. The V segment lost 2 bases and the J segment 0 bases; nucleotides outside the gene matches: 10. CDR1 is MNHNS, CDR2 SASEGT, per germline. This chain connects TRBV6-1 to TRBJ1-6; 7 bases are a match to TRBD1. This receptor was obtained from a man younger than 30 in good health. The specimen sequenced was naive CD8+ T cells sorted from blood. The CDR3 sequence: CASSEKGTELSSYNSPLHF. As DNA, the CDR3 is TGTGCCAGCAGTGAAAAGGGGACAGAACTTAGCTCCTATAATTCACCCCTCCACTTT.